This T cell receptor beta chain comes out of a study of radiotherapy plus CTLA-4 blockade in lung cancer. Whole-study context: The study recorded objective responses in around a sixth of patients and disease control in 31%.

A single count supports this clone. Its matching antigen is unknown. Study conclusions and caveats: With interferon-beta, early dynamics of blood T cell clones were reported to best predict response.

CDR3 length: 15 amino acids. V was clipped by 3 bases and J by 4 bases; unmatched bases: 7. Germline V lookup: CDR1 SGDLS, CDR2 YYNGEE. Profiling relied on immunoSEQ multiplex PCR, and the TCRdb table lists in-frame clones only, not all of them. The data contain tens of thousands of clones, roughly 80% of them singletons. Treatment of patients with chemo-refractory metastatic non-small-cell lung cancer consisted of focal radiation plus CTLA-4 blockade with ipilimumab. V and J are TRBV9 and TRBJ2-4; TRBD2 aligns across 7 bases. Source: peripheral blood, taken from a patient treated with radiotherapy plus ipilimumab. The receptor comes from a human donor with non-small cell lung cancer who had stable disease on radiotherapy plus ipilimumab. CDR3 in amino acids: CASSAAGGGKNIQYF. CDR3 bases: TGTGCCAGCAGCGCCGCCGGGGGAGGGAAAAACATTCAGTACTTC.